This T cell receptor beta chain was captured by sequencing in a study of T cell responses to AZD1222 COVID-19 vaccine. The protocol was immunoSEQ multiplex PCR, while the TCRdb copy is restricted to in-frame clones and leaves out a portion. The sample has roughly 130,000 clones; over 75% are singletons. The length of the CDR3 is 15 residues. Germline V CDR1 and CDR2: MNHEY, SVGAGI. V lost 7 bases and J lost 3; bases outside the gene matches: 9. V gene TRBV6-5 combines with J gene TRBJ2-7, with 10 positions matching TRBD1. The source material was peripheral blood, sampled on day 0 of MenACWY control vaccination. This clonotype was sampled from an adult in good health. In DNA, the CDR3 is TGTGCCAGCACCGGGACAGGGGCGGATTTCTACGAGCAGTACTTC. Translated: CASTGTGADFYEQYF.